This TCR beta chain derives from a study of CD8 T cells in Susac syndrome (dated by TCRdb to about 2019). A note on the overall study: Whether CD8+ T cell activation and differentiation in Susac syndrome was antigen driven was tested using repertoire sequencing.

With regard to this clonotype: Its antigen is currently not known. Base quality data are lacking; no much larger clone is found one base away.

High-throughput TCR beta sequencing profiled peripheral blood CD8+ and CD4+ T cells from healthy donors, Susac syndrome patients and multiple sclerosis patients. Healthy donors were included as age- and sex-matched controls. Bulk CD8+ and CD4+ T cells were purified magnetically by negative isolation, whereas CD8+ TEMRA cells were enriched by FACS. Blood was collected in EDTA tubes and processed within 24 hours, with PBMCs isolated through density gradient centrifugation. PBMCs intended for TCR sequencing were cryopreserved in liquid nitrogen and thawed later in a water bath at 37 degrees C. A purity of at least 90% was achieved for sorted or isolated CD4+, CD8+ and CD8+ TEMRA cells. RNA was extracted using the RNeasy kit, and roughly 0.45 to 1 microgram was reverse transcribed with random hexamers. The immunoSEQ multiplex PCR assay, which covers 54 Vbeta and 13 Jbeta segments, was used to amplify TCR beta CDR3 regions. Bias from PCR amplification was corrected by using a synthetic template baseline for primer optimization and for computational correction. Per the original workflow: Reads were assigned to V, D and J genes according to IMGT and analyzed in immunoSEQ Analyzer, with only productive sequences retained. To calculate clonality, Shannon entropy was normalized by log2 of the number of productive unique sequences and then subtracted from one. For each patient and control, public and private clones were evaluated among the 100 most prevalent clones. A clone was defined as Susac-specific if it was absent from the healthy and MS cohorts, from approximately 980 published viral clones and from other ImmuneACCESS disease sequences. Through fastp at Q25 and MiXCR, TCRdb rebuilt clones from the public reads, retaining in-frame beta chains. Rows with one shared CDR3 protein collapse into an entry with the most common genes and DNA. The V and J calls reflect TCRdb's pipeline rather than the authors' work. This sample has about 210,000 distinct CDR3 sequences in its table, and around 93% of those were observed once. The ten most abundant clones make up 0.1% of the sample.

The study at large found these results: The number of individuals in the TCR sequencing and HLA analysis was recognized as being relatively small.

Sequences were obtained from CD4+ T cells from PBMCs. The TCR comes from a human donor in good health.

The DNA sequence is as follows: TGTGCCAGCACGGGGCGGGGGGCCCCTAGCTCCTACAATGAGCAGTTCTTC. Its product reads: CASTGRGAPSSYNEQFF. This sequence uses TRBV28 and TRBJ2-1; TRBD2 aligns with 8 central bases. After removal of 7 bases from V and 0 bases from J, the junction retains 11 bases not matched to a gene. CDR1 and CDR2, looked up from the germline V gene, are MDHEN and SYDVKM. From the cysteine through the phenylalanine, the CDR3 covers 17 amino acids. Left in the record is the CDR3 DNA by itself, 51 bases read in frame from the first base.